This record covers a single T cell receptor (beta chain). Its antigen is still unknown. TCRdb reanalysed the reads using MiXCR and keeps one entry per CDR3 protein. The sample yields about 230,000 distinct CDR3 sequences, over 20% seen once. This sample was taken from a study of T cell repertoires in cytomegalovirus infection. General study findings and limits: Identification of carriers of CMV plus the relevant HLA was achieved through cumulative public TCR beta family frequency.

The ends lost 5 bases at V and 5 bases at J; junction bases unmatched: 8. CDR1 is SGHVS and CDR2 is FQNEAQ in the germline V gene. The CDR3 loop spans 14 amino acids. This chain connects TRBV7-8 to TRBJ2-5; 7 bases match TRBD1. Sequenced: CD8+ T cells from PBMCs. The sequence came from a human donor in good health (CMV status not recorded). Some clones in this sample may be carry-over from other donors' samples. CDR3 sequence reads: CASSQTGYVETQYF. The CDR3 DNA follows: TGTGCCAGCAGCCAGACAGGGTACGTGGAGACCCAGTACTTC. The entire variable domain, with the rest obtained from reference TRBV7-8 and TRBJ2-5, is as follows: GAGVSQSPRYKVAKRGQDVALRCDPISGHVSLFWYQQALGQGPEFLTYFQNEAQLDKSGLPSDRFFAERPEGSVSTLKIQRTQQEDSAVYLCASSQTGYVETQYFGPGTRLLVL.